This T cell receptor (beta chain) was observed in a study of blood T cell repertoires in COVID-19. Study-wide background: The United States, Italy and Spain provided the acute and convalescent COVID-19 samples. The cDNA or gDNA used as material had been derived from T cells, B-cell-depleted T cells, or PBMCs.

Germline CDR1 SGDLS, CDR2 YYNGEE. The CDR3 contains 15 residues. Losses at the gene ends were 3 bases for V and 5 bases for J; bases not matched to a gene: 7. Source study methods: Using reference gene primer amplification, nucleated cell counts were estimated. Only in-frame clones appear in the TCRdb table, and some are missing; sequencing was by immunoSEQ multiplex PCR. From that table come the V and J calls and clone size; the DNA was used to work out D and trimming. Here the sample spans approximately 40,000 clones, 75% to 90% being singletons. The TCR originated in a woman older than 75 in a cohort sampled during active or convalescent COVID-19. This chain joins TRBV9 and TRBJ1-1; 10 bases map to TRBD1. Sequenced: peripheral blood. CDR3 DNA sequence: TGTGCCAGCAGCGCACGACAGGGGGCGATTACTGAAGCTTTCTTT. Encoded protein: CASSARQGAITEAFF. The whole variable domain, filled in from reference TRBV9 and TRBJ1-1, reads DSGVTQTPKHLITATGQRVTLRCSPRSGDLSVYWYQQSLDQGLQFLIQYYNGEERAKGNILERFSAQQFPDLHSELNLSSLELGDSALYFCASSARQGAITEAFFGQGTRLTVV.